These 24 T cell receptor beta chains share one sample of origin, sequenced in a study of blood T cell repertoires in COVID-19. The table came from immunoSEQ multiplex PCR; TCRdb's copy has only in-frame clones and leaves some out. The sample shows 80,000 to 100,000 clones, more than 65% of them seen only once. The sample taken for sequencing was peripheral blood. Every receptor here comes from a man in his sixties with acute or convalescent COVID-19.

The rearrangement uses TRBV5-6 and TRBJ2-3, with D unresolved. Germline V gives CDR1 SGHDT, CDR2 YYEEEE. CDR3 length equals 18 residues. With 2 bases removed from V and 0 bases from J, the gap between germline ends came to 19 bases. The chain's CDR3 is CASSLVGGLSASTDTQYF. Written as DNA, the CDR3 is TGTGCCAGCAGCTTAGTAGGCGGCTTAAGTGCTAGCACAGATACGCAGTATTTT.

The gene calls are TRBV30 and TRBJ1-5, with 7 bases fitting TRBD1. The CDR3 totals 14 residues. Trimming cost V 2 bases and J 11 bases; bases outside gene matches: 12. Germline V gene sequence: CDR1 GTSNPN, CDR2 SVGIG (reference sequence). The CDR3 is CAWSTKGAGGSQHF. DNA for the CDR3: TGTGCCTGGAGTACCAAGGGGGCCGGTGGGTCCCAGCATTTT.

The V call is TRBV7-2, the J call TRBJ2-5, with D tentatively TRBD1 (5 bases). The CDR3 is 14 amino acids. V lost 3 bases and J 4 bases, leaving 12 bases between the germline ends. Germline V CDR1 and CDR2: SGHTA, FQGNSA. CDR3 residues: CASSFGRVIETQYF. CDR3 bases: TGTGCCAGCAGCTTTGGCAGGGTAATAGAGACCCAGTACTTC.

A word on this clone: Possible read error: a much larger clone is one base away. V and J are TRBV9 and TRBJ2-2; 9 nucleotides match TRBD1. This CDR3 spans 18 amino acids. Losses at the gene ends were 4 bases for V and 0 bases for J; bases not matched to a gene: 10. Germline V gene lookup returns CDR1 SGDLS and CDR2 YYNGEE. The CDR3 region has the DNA TGTGCCAGCAGCACATCCGGGACAGGGCCTTCGAACACCGGGGAGCTGTTTTTT. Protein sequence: CASSTSGTGPSNTGELFF. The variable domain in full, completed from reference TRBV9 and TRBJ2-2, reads DSGVTQTPKHLITATGQRVTLRCSPRSGDLSVYWYQQSLDQGLQFLIQYYNGEERAKGNILERFSAQQFPDLHSELNLSSLELGDSALYFCASSTSGTGPSNTGELFFGEGSRLTVL.

CDR3 residues: CASILQGGGEKLFF. For the CDR3, the DNA is TGTGCCAGCATCTTACAGGGGGGCGGTGAAAAACTGTTTTTT. This chain links TRBV28 with TRBJ1-4, with 8 bases matching TRBD1. V shed 7 bases and J 7 bases; nucleotides not matched to a gene: 8. The CDR3 contains 14 residues. Germline-derived CDR1 and CDR2 are MDHEN and SYDVKM.

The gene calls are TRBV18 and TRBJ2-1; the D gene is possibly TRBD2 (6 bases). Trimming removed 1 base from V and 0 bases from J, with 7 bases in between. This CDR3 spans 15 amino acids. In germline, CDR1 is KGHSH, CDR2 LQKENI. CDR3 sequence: CASSPLAVSYNEQFF. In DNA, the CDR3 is TGTGCCAGCTCACCACTAGCGGTCTCCTACAATGAGCAGTTCTTC.

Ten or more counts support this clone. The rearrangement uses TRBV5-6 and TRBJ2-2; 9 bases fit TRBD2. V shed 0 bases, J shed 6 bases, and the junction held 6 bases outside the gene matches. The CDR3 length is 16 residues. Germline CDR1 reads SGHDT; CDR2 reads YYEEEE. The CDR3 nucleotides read TGTGCCAGCAGCTTGGTGGCTAGCGGGACTTCCGGGGAGCTGTTTTTT. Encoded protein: CASSLVASGTSGELFF.

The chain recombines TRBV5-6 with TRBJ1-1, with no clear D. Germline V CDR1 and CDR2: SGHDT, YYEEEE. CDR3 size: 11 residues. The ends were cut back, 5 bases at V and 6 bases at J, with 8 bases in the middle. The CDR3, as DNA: TGTGCCAGCAGTCGTTTCTCTGAAGCTTTCTTT. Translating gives CASSRFSEAFF.

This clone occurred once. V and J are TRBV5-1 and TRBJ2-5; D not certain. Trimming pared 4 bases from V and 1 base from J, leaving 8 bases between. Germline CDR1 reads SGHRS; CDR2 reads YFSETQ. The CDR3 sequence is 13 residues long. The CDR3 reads CASSLQPQETQYF. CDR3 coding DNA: TGCGCCAGCAGCCTACAGCCCCAAGAGACCCAGTACTTC.

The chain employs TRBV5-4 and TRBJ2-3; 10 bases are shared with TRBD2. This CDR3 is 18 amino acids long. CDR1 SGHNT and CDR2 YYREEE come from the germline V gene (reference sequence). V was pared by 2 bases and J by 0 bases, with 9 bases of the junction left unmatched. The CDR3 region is CASSLRGLADPSTDTQYF. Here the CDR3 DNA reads TGTGCCAGCAGCTTAAGAGGACTAGCGGATCCTAGCACAGATACGCAGTATTTT. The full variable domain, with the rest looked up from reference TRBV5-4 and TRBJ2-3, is ETGVTQSPTHLIKTRGQQVTLRCSSQSGHNTVSWYQQALGQGPQFIFQYYREEENGRGNFPPRFSGLQFPNYSSELNVNALELDDSALYLCASSLRGLADPSTDTQYFGPGTRLTVL.

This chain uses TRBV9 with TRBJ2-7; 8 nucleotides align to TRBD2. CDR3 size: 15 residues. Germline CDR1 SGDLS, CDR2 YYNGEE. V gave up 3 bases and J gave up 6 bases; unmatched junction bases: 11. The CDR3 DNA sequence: TGTGCCAGCAGCGCGGGGAGCGGGAGCCGTGGCGAGCAGTACTTC. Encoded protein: CASSAGSGSRGEQYF.

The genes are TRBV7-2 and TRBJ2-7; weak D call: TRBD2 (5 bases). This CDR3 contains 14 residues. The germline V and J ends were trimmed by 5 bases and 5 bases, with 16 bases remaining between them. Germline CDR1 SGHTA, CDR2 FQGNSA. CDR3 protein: CASSETGLPNEQYF. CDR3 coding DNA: TGTGCCAGCAGCGAGACGGGATTACCCAACGAGCAGTACTTC.

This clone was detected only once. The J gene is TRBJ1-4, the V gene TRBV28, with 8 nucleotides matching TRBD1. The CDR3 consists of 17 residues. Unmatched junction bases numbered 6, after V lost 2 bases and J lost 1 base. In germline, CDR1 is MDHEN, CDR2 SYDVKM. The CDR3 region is CASSLSRRGRTNEKLFF. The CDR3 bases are TGTGCCAGCAGTTTAAGCCGCAGGGGGCGAACTAATGAAAAACTGTTTTTT.

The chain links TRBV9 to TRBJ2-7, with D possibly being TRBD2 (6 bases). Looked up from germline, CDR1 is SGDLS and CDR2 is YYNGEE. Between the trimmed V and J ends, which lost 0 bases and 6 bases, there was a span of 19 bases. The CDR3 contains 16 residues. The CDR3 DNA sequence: TGTGCCAGCAGCGTAGGATCGGTCCCGACTAGTCTCGAGCAGTACTTC. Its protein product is CASSVGSVPTSLEQYF.

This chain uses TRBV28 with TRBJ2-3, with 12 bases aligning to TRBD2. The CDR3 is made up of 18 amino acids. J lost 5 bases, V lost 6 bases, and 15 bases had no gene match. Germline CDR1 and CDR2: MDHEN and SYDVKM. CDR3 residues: CASSWSGTSGQGGDTQYF. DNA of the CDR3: TGTGCCAGCAGCTGGTCCGGGACTAGCGGGCAAGGGGGAGATACGCAGTATTTT.

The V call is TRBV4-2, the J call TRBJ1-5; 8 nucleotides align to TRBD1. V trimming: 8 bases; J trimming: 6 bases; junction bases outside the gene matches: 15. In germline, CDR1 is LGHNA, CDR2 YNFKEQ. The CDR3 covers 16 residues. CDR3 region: CASSQIGQGASQPQHF. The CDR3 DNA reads TGTGCCAGCTCACAGATCGGGCAGGGGGCAAGTCAGCCCCAGCATTTT.

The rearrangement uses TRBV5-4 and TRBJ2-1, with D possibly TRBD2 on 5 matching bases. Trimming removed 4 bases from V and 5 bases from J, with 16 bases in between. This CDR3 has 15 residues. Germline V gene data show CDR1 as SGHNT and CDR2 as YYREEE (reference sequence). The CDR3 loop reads CASSLARETHNEQFF. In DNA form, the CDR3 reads TGTGCCAGCAGCCTTGCGAGGGAGACCCACAATGAGCAGTTCTTC.

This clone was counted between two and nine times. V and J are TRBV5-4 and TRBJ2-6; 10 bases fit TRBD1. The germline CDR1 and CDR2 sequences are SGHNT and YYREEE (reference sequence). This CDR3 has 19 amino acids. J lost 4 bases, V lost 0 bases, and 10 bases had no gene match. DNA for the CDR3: TGTGCCAGCAGCTTGGCCGTGCGGACAGGGGGGCAAGGGGCCAACGTCCTGACTTTC. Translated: CASSLAVRTGGQGANVLTF.

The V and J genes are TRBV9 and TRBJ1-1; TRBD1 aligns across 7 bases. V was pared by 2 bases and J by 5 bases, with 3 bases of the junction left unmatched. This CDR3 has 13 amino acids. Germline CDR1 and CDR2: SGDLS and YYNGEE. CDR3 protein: CASSVGRGTEAFF. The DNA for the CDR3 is TGTGCCAGCAGCGTCGGCAGGGGGACTGAAGCTTTCTTT.

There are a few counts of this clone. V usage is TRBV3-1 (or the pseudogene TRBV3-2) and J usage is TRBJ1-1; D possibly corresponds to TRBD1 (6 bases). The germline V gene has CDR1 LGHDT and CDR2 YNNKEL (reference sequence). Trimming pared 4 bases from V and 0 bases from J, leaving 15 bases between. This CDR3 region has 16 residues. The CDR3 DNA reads TGTGCCAGCAGCCTCGGACAGAAACAAATGAACACTGAAGCTTTCTTT. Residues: CASSLGQKQMNTEAFF.

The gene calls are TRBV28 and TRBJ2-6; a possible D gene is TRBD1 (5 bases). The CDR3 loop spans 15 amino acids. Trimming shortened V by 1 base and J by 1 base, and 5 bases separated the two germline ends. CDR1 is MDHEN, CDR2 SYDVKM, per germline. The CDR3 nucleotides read TGTGCCAGCAGTTTATCAGGGTCTGGGGCCAACGTCCTGACTTTC. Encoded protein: CASSLSGSGANVLTF.

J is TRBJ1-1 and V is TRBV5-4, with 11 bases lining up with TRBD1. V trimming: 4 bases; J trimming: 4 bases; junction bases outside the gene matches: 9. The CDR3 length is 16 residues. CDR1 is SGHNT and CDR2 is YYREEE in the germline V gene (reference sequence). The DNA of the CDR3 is TGTGCCAGCAGCCCTGGAGGGACAGGGGGAGGCACTGAAGCTTTCTTT. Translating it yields CASSPGGTGGGTEAFF. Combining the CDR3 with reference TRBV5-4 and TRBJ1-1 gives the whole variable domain ETGVTQSPTHLIKTRGQQVTLRCSSQSGHNTVSWYQQALGQGPQFIFQYYREEENGRGNFPPRFSGLQFPNYSSELNVNALELDDSALYLCASSPGGTGGGTEAFFGQGTRLTVV.

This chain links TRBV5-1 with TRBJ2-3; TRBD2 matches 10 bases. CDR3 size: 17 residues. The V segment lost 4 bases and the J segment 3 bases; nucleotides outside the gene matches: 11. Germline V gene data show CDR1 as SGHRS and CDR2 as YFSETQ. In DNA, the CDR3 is TGCGCCAGCAGCCCCTGGACTAGCGGAAGGGGGACAGATACGCAGTATTTT. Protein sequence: CASSPWTSGRGTDTQYF.

The CDR3 region is CASTGPRTDRSETQYF. The CDR3 region has the DNA TGTGCCAGCACCGGGCCGAGGACAGACCGATCAGAGACCCAGTACTTC. The chain links TRBV28 to TRBJ2-5; tentatively, D is TRBD1 (6 bases). The CDR3 is 16 amino acids. From germline, CDR1 is MDHEN and CDR2 SYDVKM. Trimming removed 7 bases from V and 4 bases from J, with 22 bases in between.